A single sample gave rise to the 25 T cell receptor beta chains below, sequenced in a study of breast tumors, draining lymph nodes, adjacent tissues. Breast cancer patients provided tissue from their axillary draining lymph nodes. TCRdb re-called the multiplex PCR reads with MiXCR, one entry per CDR3 protein. The data contain fewer than 200,000 distinct CDR3 sequences, about 33% of them singletons. The sequenced material came from axillary lymph node tissue. These receptors were obtained from a female donor with breast cancer. Some clones in this sample may be carry-over from other donors' samples.

This clonotype was observed many times. The rearrangement links TRBV20-1 to TRBJ1-6, with D hard to call. Deletions cut 3 bases from V and 5 bases from J, with 14 bases between. This CDR3 comprises 15 residues. Germline-derived CDR1 and CDR2 are DFQATT and SNEGSKA (reference sequence). CDR3: CSASGNRVDNSPLHF. Here the CDR3 DNA reads TGCAGTGCTAGCGGCAATCGCGTCGATAATTCACCCCTCCACTTT.

The chain joins TRBV3-1 to TRBJ1-1, with D maybe TRBD1 (5 bases). Germline CDR1 is LGHDT and CDR2 is YNNKEL (reference sequence). Trimming took 2 bases from V and 6 from J, leaving 16 bases between them. The CDR3 is made up of 15 amino acids. CDR3 loop: CASSQSGGVEPEAFF. The CDR3 DNA follows: TGTGCCAGCAGCCAATCTGGGGGAGTAGAACCTGAAGCTTTCTTT.

This clonotype showed up many times. V is TRBV19 and J is TRBJ1-2; 9 positions agree with TRBD1. V trimming: 6 bases; J trimming: 3 bases; junction bases outside the gene matches: 5. CDR3 size: 14 residues. Germline V gene data show CDR1 as LNHDA and CDR2 as SQIVND (reference sequence). The CDR3 DNA reads as TGTGCCAGTAGACAGACAGGGGGAGACTATGGCTACACCTTC. It is translated as CASRQTGGDYGYTF.

This clonotype was counted a single time. The chain joins TRBV11-2 to TRBJ2-1; no reliable D call. V lost 5 bases, J lost 5 bases, and 13 bases lay in between. The CDR3 runs 14 residues. CDR1 is SGHAT, CDR2 FQNNGV, per germline. The CDR3 is CASSDAIRDNEQFF. In DNA form, the CDR3 reads TGTGCCAGCAGCGACGCCATACGAGACAATGAGCAGTTCTTC.

This clonotype was seen at least ten times. The chain has TRBV2 and TRBJ1-2; tentatively, D is TRBD1 (6 bases). The germline gives CDR1 SNHLY, CDR2 FYNNEI. The CDR3 runs 10 residues. Trimming pared 6 bases from V and 8 bases from J, leaving 7 bases between. CDR3 in amino acids: CASRGGGYTF. CDR3 nucleotide sequence: TGTGCCAGCAGGGGGGGCGGCTACACCTTC.

V and J are TRBV19 and TRBJ2-5; a weak D match, TRBD2 (8 bases). The CDR3 spans 15 residues. The V gene lost 4 bases and the J gene lost 3 bases, with 15 bases spanning the gap. From germline, CDR1 is LNHDA and CDR2 SQIVND (reference sequence). Here the CDR3 DNA reads TGTGCCAGTAGTAGACGACAGGGACTAGAAGAGACCCAGTACTTC. Protein: CASSRRQGLEETQYF.

In its sample, this clonotype was seen many times. The junction departs from germline at one end; a sequencing error may be responsible. V gene TRBV7-9 combines with J gene TRBJ1-3; D uncertain. Germline V gene lookup returns CDR1 SEHNR and CDR2 FQNEAQ (reference sequence). The CDR3 loop spans 17 amino acids. The CDR3 DNA follows: TGTGCCAGCAGCCCTAGCCCCGGGCAGTACTCTGGAAACCCCATATATTTT. It encodes CASSPSPGQYSGNPIYF.

This clonotype was counted ten times or more. The rearrangement uses TRBV4-1 and TRBJ2-7; either TRBD1 or TRBD2 may supply D (5 bases each). Germline assignment: CDR1 MGHRA and CDR2 YSYEKL. V was cut by 3 bases and J by 2 bases, with 14 bases left in between. The CDR3 length is 15 residues. CDR3 sequence reads: CASSHEYQGPYEQYF. DNA for the CDR3: TGCGCCAGCAGCCATGAATACCAGGGACCCTACGAGCAGTACTTC.

This clonotype showed up many times. The V gene is TRBV6-6, the J gene TRBJ1-3, with D maybe TRBD1 (6 bases). The V gene lost 7 bases and the J gene lost 7 bases, with 17 bases spanning the gap. Germline values: CDR1 MNHNY, CDR2 SVGAGI (reference sequence). The CDR3 is 14 residues long. Here the CDR3 DNA reads TGTGCCAGCACCCAGGGGCCGAGGGACAACACCATATATTTT. It encodes CASTQGPRDNTIYF.

This clonotype has a count of ten or more. This chain joins TRBV6-2 or TRBV6-3 and TRBJ2-5; 9 positions agree with TRBD2. This CDR3 has 17 amino acids. Trimming at V came to 7 bases and at J to 0 bases, leaving 12 bases not matched to a gene. Germline V gene lookup returns CDR1 MNHEY and CDR2 SVGEGT. The DNA for the CDR3 is TGTGCCAGCAAGGACCCATGGGCGGGGGGGCACCAAGAGACCCAGTACTTC. Translated, it gives CASKDPWAGGHQETQYF.

This clonotype was counted ten times or more. The chain links TRBV19 to TRBJ1-4, with 8 bases fitting TRBD1. Germline V gene lookup returns CDR1 LNHDA and CDR2 SQIVND (reference sequence). The V gene end was trimmed by 7 bases and the J gene end by 5 bases; junction bases not matched to a gene: 6. CDR3 length: 14 residues. DNA of the CDR3: TGTGCCAGTACCCCCGACAGGGGAAATGAAAAACTGTTTTTT. It is translated as CASTPDRGNEKLFF.

This clonotype showed up just a few times. A much larger clone lies a single base off, so this may be a read error. The chain recombines TRBV6-5 with TRBJ1-6; D gene uncertain. CDR1 and CDR2 from the germline V gene are MNHEY and SVGAGI. The CDR3 is 14 residues long. The V end was cut by 5 bases, the J end by 6 bases, with 11 bases between. The CDR3 DNA reads as TGTGCCAGCAGTCACGGCCAGATTAATTCACCCCTCCACTTT. It is translated as CASSHGQINSPLHF.

The rearrangement links TRBV28 to TRBJ2-1; perhaps TRBD1 as D (5 bases). Germline V gene sequence: CDR1 MDHEN, CDR2 SYDVKM. There are 14 residues in the CDR3. The V end was cut by 5 bases, the J end by 11 bases, with 19 bases between. CDR3 protein: CASSPSQVGQKQFF. The CDR3 nucleotides are TGTGCCAGCAGTCCCAGCCAGGTCGGACAAAAGCAGTTCTTC.

This clonotype was seen ten or more times. This sequence joins TRBV6-1 and TRBJ2-2, with 9 bases matching TRBD2. V lost 2 bases and J lost 4; bases outside the gene matches: 2. This CDR3 is built from 15 residues. Germline V gene sequence: CDR1 MNHNS, CDR2 SASEGT. The CDR3, as DNA: TGTGCCAGCAGTGAAAGGCGGGGGGGCACCGGGGAGCTGTTTTTT. Encoded protein: CASSERRGGTGELFF.

Concerning this clonotype itself: This sequence may be a read error, since a much larger clone differs from it by one base. CDR3 coding DNA: TGTGCCAGCGGCCAAGTTAGAGGCGAGCAGTACTTC. Its protein is CASGQVRGEQYF. This sequence joins TRBV3-1 and TRBJ2-7; D call uncertain. The germline V gene has CDR1 LGHDT and CDR2 YNNKEL (reference sequence). The CDR3 covers 12 residues.

This chain connects TRBV13 to TRBJ2-5; 8 bases match TRBD2. With V trimmed by 2 bases and J by 0 bases, 5 bases remained unmatched. The germline V gene has CDR1 PRHDT and CDR2 FYEKMQ (reference sequence). This CDR3 has 16 amino acids. The CDR3 DNA sequence: TGTGCCAGCAGCTTACGGGGGGGCCTTTACCAAGAGACCCAGTACTTC. This encodes CASSLRGGLYQETQYF. Together with reference TRBV13 and TRBJ2-5, the CDR3 gives the full variable domain: AAGVIQSPRHLIKEKRETATLKCYPIPRHDTVYWYQQGPGQDPQFLISFYEKMQSDKGSIPDRFSAQQFSDYHSELNMSSLELGDSALYFCASSLRGGLYQETQYFGPGTRLLVL.

This clonotype came up many times. The chain joins TRBV19 to TRBJ1-3; 7 bases are a match to TRBD1. Germline CDR1 LNHDA, CDR2 SQIVND (reference sequence). The CDR3 runs to 15 residues. Unmatched junction bases numbered 3, after V lost 3 bases and J lost 1 base. CDR3 sequence reads: CASSIAGGSGNTIYF. In DNA form, the CDR3 reads TGTGCCAGTAGTATCGCAGGGGGTTCTGGAAACACCATATATTTT.

On this clonotype itself: A much larger clone is a single base away; this may be a read error. The chain recombines TRBV6-5 with TRBJ2-1; 7 bases agree with TRBD2. Germline lookup yields CDR1 MNHEY and CDR2 SVGAGI. The CDR3 covers 14 residues. The CDR3 is CASLAREVRNEQSF. The CDR3 nucleotides read TGTGCCAGCCTTGCCCGGGAGGTACGGAATGAGCAGTCCTTC.

This clonotype has at least ten counts. V usage is TRBV6-4 and J usage is TRBJ2-3; TRBD2 aligns across 8 bases. This CDR3 contains 14 residues. Trimming removed 6 bases from V and 6 bases from J; junction bases left unmatched: 8. The V gene's germline CDR1 is MRHNA and CDR2 SNTAGT. The CDR3 reads CASSQSGGRDTQYF. The DNA of the CDR3 is TGTGCCAGCAGCCAGAGCGGGGGCCGGGATACGCAGTATTTT.

There are many counts of this clonotype. The junction shows a germline mismatch at one end, possibly a read error. This chain uses TRBV7-2 with TRBJ1-2; D gene ambiguous. This CDR3 has 15 amino acids. From germline, CDR1 is SGHTA and CDR2 FQGNSA. The CDR3: CASSLARGSNYGYPF. In DNA form, the CDR3 reads TGTGCCAGCAGCTTAGCGCGTGGATCCAACTATGGCTACCCCTTC.

This clonotype occurred many times. This chain joins TRBV9 and TRBJ1-5, with D possibly matching TRBD1 (5 bases). This CDR3 has 15 residues. CDR1 is SGDLS and CDR2 is YYNGEE in the germline V gene. V dropped 3 bases and J dropped 5 bases, with 15 bases sitting between them. The CDR3 reads CASSADPGRDQPQHF. The CDR3 DNA follows: TGTGCCAGCAGCGCCGACCCAGGGAGGGATCAGCCCCAGCATTTT.

The chain joins TRBV4-3 to TRBJ1-5, with D possibly being TRBD1 (5 bases). This CDR3 region has 16 residues. The germline V and J ends were trimmed by 0 bases and 0 bases, with 9 bases remaining between them. Germline V CDR1 and CDR2: LGHNA, YSLEER. The CDR3: CASSQEGRDSNQPQHF. CDR3 coding DNA: TGCGCCAGCAGCCAAGAAGGCAGGGATAGCAATCAGCCCCAGCATTTT.

V and J are TRBV19 and TRBJ1-1; possibly TRBD1 for D (5 bases). This CDR3 region has 11 residues. Germline V gene sequence: CDR1 LNHDA, CDR2 SQIVND (reference sequence). V was shortened by 10 bases and J by 8 bases, with 14 bases between the two germline ends. The CDR3 loop reads CATSWGSEAFF. CDR3 in DNA: TGTGCCACGTCCTGGGGGTCGGAAGCTTTCTTT. Combining the CDR3 with reference TRBV19 and TRBJ1-1 gives the whole variable domain DGGITQSPKYLFRKEGQNVTLSCEQNLNHDAMYWYRQDPGQGLRLIYYSQIVNDFQKGDIAEGYSVSREKKESFPLTVTSAQKNPTAFYLCATSWGSEAFFGQGTRLTVV.

This clonotype was picked up many times. CDR3 DNA: TGTGCCGGAACGACTAGCGGGTTCACAGATACGCAGTATTTT. The encoded protein is CAGTTSGFTDTQYF. The rearrangement joins TRBV30 to TRBJ2-3, with 10 bases lining up with TRBD2. V lost 8 bases to trimming and J lost 2 bases; unmatched junction nucleotides: 7. The CDR3 runs 14 residues. Germline V gene sequence: CDR1 GTSNPN, CDR2 SVGIG (reference sequence).

This clonotype was seen repeatedly, ten times or more. The chain joins TRBV10-3 to TRBJ2-3, with D perhaps TRBD1 (5 bases). Between the trimmed V and J ends, which lost 2 bases and 2 bases, there was a span of 17 bases. Looked up from germline, CDR1 is ENHRY and CDR2 is SYGVKD. The CDR3 spans 17 residues. In DNA form, the CDR3 reads TGTGCCATCAGTGAGCACGGCAGGGATGTTACCACAGATACGCAGTATTTT. Its translation: CAISEHGRDVTTDTQYF.